Sequencing of this T cell receptor (beta chain) was carried out in a study of cytomegalovirus exposure and HLA in healthy donors. Data came from immunoSEQ multiplex PCR; TCRdb stores just in-frame clones and leaves some out. The table shows fewer than 200,000 clones, with around nine tenths occurring only once. Study-level results: In vitro testing confirmed a few CMV-associated chains as specific for CMV antigens. Reported performance of the classifier showed diagnosis of cytomegalovirus status with high specificity and sensitivity.

This clone was recorded only once. As yet, its antigen is unknown. CDR3 length equals 14 residues. Trimming took 3 bases from V and 5 from J, leaving 14 bases between them. Germline-derived CDR1 and CDR2 are SGHRS and YFSETQ. This chain uses TRBV5-1 with TRBJ1-2; D unresolved. Sequencing was done on a sample of PBMCs. The receptor's source is a man aged 18-30 years in good health and CMV-seropositive. CDR3 residues: CASSSDDGDYGYTF. For the CDR3, the DNA is TGCGCCAGCAGCTCGGACGACGGGGATTATGGCTACACCTTC.